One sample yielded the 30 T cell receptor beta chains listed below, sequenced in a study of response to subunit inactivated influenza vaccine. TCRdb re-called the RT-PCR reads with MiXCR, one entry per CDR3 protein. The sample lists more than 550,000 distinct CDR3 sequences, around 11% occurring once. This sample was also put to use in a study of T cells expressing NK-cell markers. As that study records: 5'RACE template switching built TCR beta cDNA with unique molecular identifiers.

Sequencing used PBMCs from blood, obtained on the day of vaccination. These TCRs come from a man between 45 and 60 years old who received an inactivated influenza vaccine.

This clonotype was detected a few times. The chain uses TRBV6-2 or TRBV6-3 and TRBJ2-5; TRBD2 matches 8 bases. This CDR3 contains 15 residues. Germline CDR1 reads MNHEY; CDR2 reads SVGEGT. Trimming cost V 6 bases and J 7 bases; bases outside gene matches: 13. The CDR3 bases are TGTGCCAGCAGCACAGCCCCGGGACTAGGCGCGACCCAGTACTTC. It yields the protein CASSTAPGLGATQYF.

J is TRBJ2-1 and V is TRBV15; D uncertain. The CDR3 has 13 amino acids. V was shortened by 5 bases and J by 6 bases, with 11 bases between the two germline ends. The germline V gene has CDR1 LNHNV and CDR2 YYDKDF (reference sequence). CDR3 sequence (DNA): TGTGCCACCAGCTATCGACGAGCCAATGAGCAGTTCTTC. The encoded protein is CATSYRRANEQFF. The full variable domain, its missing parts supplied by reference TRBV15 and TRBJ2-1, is DAMVIQNPRYQVTQFGKPVTLSCSQTLNHNVMYWYQQKSSQAPKLLFHYYDKDFNNEADTPDNFQSRRPNTSFCFLDIRSPGLGDTAMYLCATSYRRANEQFFGPGTRLTVL.

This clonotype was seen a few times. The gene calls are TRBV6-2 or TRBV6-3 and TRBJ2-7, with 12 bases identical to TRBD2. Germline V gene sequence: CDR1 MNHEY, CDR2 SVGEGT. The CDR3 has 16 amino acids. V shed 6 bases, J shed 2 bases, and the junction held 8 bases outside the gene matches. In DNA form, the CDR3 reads TGTGCCAGCAGGGATCCCACTAGCGGGAGGACCTACGAGCAGTACTTC. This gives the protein CASRDPTSGRTYEQYF.

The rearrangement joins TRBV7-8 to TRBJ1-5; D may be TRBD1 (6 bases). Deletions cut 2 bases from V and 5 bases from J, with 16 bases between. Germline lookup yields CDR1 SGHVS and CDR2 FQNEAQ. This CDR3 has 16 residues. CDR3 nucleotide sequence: TGTGCCAGCAGCTTATTAAGATCAGGGGTTCATCAGCCCCAGCATTTT. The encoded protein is CASSLLRSGVHQPQHF.

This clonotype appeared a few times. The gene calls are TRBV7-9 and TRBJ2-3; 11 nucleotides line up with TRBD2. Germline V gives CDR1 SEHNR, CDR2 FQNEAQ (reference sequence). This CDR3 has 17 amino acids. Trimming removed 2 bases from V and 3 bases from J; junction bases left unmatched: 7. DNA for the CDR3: TGTGCCAGCAGCTTATTCGTAGCGGGAGGGAGGACAGATACGCAGTATTTT. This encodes CASSLFVAGGRTDTQYF.

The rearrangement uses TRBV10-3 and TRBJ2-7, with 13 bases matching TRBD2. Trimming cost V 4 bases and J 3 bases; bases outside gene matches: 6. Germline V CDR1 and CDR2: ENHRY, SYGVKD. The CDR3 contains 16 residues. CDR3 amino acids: CAISGSGTSGNYEQYF. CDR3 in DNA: TGTGCCATCAGTGGTTCCGGGACTAGCGGGAACTACGAGCAGTACTTC.

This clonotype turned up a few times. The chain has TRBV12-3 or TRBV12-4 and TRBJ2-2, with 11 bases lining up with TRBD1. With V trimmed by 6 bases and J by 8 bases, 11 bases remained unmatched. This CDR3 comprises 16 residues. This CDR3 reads CASSPLADRGLGELFF. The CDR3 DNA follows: TGTGCCAGCAGCCCCTTGGCGGACAGGGGGCTGGGGGAGCTGTTTTTT.

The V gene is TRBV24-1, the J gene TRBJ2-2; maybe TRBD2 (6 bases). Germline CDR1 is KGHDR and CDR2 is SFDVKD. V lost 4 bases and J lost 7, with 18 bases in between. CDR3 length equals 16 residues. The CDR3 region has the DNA TGTGCCACCAGTGACTACCTTGGAGGGACGGACGGGGAGCTGTTTTTT. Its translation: CATSDYLGGTDGELFF.

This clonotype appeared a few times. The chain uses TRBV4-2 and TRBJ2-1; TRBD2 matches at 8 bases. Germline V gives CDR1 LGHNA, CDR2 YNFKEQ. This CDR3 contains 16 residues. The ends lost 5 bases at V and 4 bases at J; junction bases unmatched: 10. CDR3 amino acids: CASSDPGTRGYNEQFF. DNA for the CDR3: TGTGCCAGCAGCGACCCCGGGACTAGAGGATACAATGAGCAGTTCTTC.

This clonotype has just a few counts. This chain's CDR3 is CASSLDGGRAVETQYF. The CDR3 bases are TGCGCCAGCAGCTTGGATGGCGGGAGGGCCGTAGAGACCCAGTACTTC. The gene calls are TRBV5-1 and TRBJ2-5, with TRBD2 identical over 9 bases. Germline values: CDR1 SGHRS, CDR2 YFSETQ. The J segment lost 4 bases and the V segment lost 0 bases, leaving 7 bases of the junction unmatched. The CDR3 runs 16 residues.

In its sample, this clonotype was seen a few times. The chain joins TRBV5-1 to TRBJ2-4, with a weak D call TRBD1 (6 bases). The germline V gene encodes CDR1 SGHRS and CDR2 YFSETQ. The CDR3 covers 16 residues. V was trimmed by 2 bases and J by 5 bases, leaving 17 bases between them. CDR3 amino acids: CASSFSGAIVQNIQYF. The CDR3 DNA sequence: TGCGCCAGCAGCTTTTCAGGGGCCATAGTTCAAAACATTCAGTACTTC.

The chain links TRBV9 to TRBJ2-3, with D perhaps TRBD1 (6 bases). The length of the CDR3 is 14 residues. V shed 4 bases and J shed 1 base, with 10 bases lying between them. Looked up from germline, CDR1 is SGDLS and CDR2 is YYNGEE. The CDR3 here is CASSPRQGTDTQYF. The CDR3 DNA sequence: TGTGCCAGCAGCCCGCGACAGGGCACAGATACGCAGTATTTT.

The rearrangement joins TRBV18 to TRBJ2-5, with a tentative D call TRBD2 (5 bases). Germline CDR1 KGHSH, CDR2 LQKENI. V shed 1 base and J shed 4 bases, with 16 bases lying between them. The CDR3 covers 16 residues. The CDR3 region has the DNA TGTGCCAGCTCACCACTACCGAGACCACGGGGAGAGACCCAGTACTTC. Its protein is CASSPLPRPRGETQYF. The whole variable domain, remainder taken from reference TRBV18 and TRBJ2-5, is NAGVMQNPRHLVRRRGQEARLRCSPMKGHSHVYWYRQLPEEGLKFMVYLQKENIIDESGMPKERFSAEFPKEGPSILRIQQVVRGDSAAYFCASSPLPRPRGETQYFGPGTRLLVL.

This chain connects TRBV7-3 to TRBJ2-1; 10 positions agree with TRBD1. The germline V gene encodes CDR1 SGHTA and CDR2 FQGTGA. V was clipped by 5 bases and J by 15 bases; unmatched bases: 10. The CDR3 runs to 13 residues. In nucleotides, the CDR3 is TGTGCCAGCAGCACGACAGGGGGCGGCCAAGTGTTCTTC. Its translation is CASSTTGGGQVFF.

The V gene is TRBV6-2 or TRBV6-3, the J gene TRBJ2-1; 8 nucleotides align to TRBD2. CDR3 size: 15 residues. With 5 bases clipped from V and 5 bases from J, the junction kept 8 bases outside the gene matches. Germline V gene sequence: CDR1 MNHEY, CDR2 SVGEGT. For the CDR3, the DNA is TGTGCCAGCAGTCTTAGCGGGGTGGGTAACAATGAGCAGTTCTTC. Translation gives CASSLSGVGNNEQFF.

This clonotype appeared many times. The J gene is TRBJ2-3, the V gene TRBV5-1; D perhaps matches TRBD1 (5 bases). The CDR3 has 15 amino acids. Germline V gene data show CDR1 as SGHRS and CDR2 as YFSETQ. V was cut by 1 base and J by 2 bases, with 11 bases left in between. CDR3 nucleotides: TGCGCCAGCAGCTTGACAGGTTTTGACACAGATACGCAGTATTTT. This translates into CASSLTGFDTDTQYF.

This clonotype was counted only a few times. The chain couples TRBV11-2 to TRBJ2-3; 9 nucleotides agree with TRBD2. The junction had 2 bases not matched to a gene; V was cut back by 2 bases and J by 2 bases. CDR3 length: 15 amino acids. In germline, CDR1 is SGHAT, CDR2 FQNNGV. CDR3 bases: TGTGCCAGCAGCTTAATAGCGGGAGACACAGATACGCAGTATTTT. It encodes CASSLIAGDTDTQYF. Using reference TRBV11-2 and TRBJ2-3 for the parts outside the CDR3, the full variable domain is EAGVAQSPRYKIIEKRQSVAFWCNPISGHATLYWYQQILGQGPKLLIQFQNNGVVDDSQLPKDRFSAERLKGVDSTLKIQPAKLEDSAVYLCASSLIAGDTDTQYFGPGTRLTVL.

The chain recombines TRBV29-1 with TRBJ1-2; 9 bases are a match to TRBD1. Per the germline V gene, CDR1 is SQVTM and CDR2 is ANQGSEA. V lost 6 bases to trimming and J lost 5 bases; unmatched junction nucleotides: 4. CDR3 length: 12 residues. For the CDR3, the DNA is TGCAGCGTGAGGACAGGGGATTATGGCTACACCTTC. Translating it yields CSVRTGDYGYTF.

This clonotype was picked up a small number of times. The CDR3 region is CASSLGPLGLETQYF. CDR3 sequence (DNA): TGTGCCAGCAGCTTAGGTCCTCTGGGCTTGGAGACCCAGTACTTC. This chain connects TRBV7-2 to TRBJ2-5, with D unresolved. This CDR3 region has 15 residues. Germline lookup yields CDR1 SGHTA and CDR2 FQGNSA. Trimming removed 1 base from V and 5 bases from J, with 14 bases in between.

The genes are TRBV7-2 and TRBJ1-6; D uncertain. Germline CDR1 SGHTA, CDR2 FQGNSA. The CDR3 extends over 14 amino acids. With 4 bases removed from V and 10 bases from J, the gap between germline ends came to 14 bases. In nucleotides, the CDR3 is TGTGCCAGCAGCTCTCCTCGAGCTGGGTCACCCCTCCACTTT. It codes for CASSSPRAGSPLHF.

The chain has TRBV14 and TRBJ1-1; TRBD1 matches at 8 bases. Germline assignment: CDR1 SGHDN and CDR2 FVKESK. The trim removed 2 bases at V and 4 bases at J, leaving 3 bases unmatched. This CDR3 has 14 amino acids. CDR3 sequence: CASSQFQGATEAFF. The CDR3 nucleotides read TGTGCCAGCAGCCAATTTCAGGGGGCCACTGAAGCTTTCTTT.

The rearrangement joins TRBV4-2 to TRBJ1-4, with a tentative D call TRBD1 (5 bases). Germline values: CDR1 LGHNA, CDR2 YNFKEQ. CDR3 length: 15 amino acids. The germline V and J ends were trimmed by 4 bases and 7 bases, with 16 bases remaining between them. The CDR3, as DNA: TGTGCCAGCAGCCCCTACGGACCCGGGGGTGAAAAACTGTTTTTT. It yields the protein CASSPYGPGGEKLFF.

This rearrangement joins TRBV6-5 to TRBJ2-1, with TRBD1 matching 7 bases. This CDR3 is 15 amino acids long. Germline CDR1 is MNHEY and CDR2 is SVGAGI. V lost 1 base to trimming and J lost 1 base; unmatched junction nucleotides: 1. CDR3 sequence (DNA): TGTGCCAGCAGTTACTACAGGGGATCCTACAATGAGCAGTTCTTC. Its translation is CASSYYRGSYNEQFF.

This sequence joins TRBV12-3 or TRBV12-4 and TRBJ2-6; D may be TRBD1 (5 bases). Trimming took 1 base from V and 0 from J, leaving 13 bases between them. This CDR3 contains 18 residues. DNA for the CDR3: TGTGCCAGCAGTTTAGGGGTTGGGGCCCTCTCTGGGGCCAACGTCCTGACTTTC. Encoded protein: CASSLGVGALSGANVLTF.

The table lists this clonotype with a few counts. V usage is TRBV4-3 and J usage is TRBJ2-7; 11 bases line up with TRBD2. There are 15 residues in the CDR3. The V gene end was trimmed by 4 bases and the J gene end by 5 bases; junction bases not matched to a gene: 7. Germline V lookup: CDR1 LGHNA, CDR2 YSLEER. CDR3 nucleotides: TGCGCCAGCAGCCGACAACTAGCGGGAGTTAACGAGCAGTACTTC. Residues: CASSRQLAGVNEQYF.

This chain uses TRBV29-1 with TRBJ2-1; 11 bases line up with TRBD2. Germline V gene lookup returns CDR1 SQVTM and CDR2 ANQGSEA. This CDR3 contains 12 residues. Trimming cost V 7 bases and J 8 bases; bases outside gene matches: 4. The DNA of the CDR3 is TGCAGCGCTGCGACTAGCGGGGATGAGCAGTTCTTC. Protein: CSAATSGDEQFF.

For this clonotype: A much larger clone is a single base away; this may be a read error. The CDR3 DNA sequence: TGTGCCAGCAGCTCGGGACACGCGAACACTGAAGCTTTCTTT. It is translated as CASSSGHANTEAFF. The chain couples TRBV11-2 to TRBJ1-1, with a tentative D call TRBD1 (6 bases). Germline values: CDR1 SGHAT, CDR2 FQNNGV. V lost 4 bases and J lost 1, with 10 bases in between. This CDR3 region has 14 residues.

The CDR3 here is CASSQVKGPGEQYF. The DNA of the CDR3 is TGTGCCAGCAGCCAAGTAAAAGGACCGGGCGAGCAGTACTTC. The V gene is TRBV14, the J gene TRBJ2-7; no firm D call. V gave up 1 base and J gave up 6 bases, with 13 bases separating them. Germline CDR1 is SGHDN and CDR2 is FVKESK. The CDR3 runs 14 residues.

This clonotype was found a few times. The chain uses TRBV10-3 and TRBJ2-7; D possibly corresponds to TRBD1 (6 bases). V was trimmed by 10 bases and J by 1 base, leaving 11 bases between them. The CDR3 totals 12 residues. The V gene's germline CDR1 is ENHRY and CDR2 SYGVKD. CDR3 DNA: TGTGCCACCCAAGGACAGTCCTACGAGCAGTACTTC. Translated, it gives CATQGQSYEQYF.

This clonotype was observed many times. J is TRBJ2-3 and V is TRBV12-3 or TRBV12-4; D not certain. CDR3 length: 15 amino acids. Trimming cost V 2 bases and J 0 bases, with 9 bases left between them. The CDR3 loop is CASSLMGPSTDTQYF. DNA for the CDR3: TGTGCCAGCAGTTTAATGGGTCCTAGCACAGATACGCAGTATTTT.